This section outlines one T cell receptor (beta chain) sequence together with its context. What it binds is unknown. This sample was included in a study of beta chain features in type 1 diabetes. The study's findings and limits: In comparison with healthy donors, patients had naive, central memory and Treg TCRB repertoires that appeared more similar. In all four CD4+ subsets, TCRB CDR3 length was significantly, moderately reduced in type 1 diabetes.

Sequenced material consisted of expressed TCRB transcripts (all of the isolated RNA was reverse transcribed). The study sequenced naive, central memory and regulatory T cell samples to an average of about 3.8 million reads. Libraries were prepared by immunoSEQ multiplex PCR; TCRdb keeps only in-frame clonotypes and omits some of them. The sample lists 600,000 or so clones; 9.5% to 15% were seen once. V lost 1 base to trimming and J lost 10 bases; unmatched junction nucleotides: 9. The CDR3 runs to 15 residues. The V gene's germline CDR1 is GTSNPN and CDR2 SVGIG (reference sequence). Averaging roughly 120 mL, one heparinised blood draw came from each individual donor.

The V call is TRBV30, the J call TRBJ1-4, with TRBD1 matching over 10 bases. The TCR originated in a man aged 25-45 years with type 1 diabetes. Sequenced input: naive CD4+ T cells from blood. CDR3: CAWSEAGTGVVKLFF. The CDR3 nucleotides read TGTGCCTGGAGTGAAGCCGGGACAGGGGTTGTAAAACTGTTTTTT.